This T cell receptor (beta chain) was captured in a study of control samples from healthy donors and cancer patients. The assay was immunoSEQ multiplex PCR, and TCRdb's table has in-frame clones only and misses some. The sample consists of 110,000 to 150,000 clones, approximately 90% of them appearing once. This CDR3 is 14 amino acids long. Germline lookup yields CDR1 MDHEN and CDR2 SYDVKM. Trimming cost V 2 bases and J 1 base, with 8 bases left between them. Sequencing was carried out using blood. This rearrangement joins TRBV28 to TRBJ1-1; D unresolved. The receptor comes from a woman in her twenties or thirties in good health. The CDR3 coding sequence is TGTGCCAGCAGTTTAACTTTTCGGAACACTGAAGCTTTCTTT. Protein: CASSLTFRNTEAFF. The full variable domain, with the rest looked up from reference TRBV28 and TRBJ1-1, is DVKVTQSSRYLVKRTGEKVFLECVQDMDHENMFWYRQDPGLGLRLIYFSYDVKMKEKGDIPEGYSVSREKKERFSLILESASTNQTSMYLCASSLTFRNTEAFFGQGTRLTVV.